A single sample gave rise to the 23 T cell receptor beta chains below, sequenced in a study of blood T cell repertoires in COVID-19. Libraries were prepared by immunoSEQ multiplex PCR; TCRdb keeps only in-frame clonotypes and omits some of them. The sample includes roughly 89,000 clones, 65% to 85% of them seen just once. The sequenced sample was peripheral blood. Source of these receptors: an elderly woman with acute or convalescent COVID-19.

This rearrangement joins TRBV19 to TRBJ1-6, with TRBD1 as a possible D gene (5 bases). The V and J ends lost 5 bases and 2 bases respectively, with 19 bases between them. The length of the CDR3 is 18 residues. In germline, CDR1 is LNHDA, CDR2 SQIVND (reference sequence). The CDR3 sequence is CASSPAQGQRTYNSPLHF. CDR3 bases: TGTGCCAGTAGTCCCGCGCAGGGTCAAAGGACCTATAATTCACCCCTCCACTTT.

The J gene is TRBJ2-3, the V gene TRBV24-1; no reliable D call. Trimming took off 7 bases at V and 2 bases at J, with 15 bases between the two ends. Germline CDR1 reads KGHDR; CDR2 reads SFDVKD. The CDR3 is 15 amino acids. The chain's CDR3 is CATSDKESTTDTQYF. The CDR3 coding sequence is TGTGCCACCAGCGACAAGGAAAGTACCACAGATACGCAGTATTTT.

The chain employs TRBV12-5 and TRBJ2-1, with 11 bases matching TRBD2. Germline V lookup: CDR1 LGHNT, CDR2 FRNRAP. The CDR3 is 17 amino acids. V shed 2 bases, J shed 7 bases, and the junction held 10 bases outside the gene matches. CDR3 coding DNA: TGTGCTAGTGGTTTGTCGACTCCTAGCGGGGGGCGGAATGAGCAGTTCTTC. Translating gives CASGLSTPSGGRNEQFF.

In its sample, this clone was seen once. The CDR3: CATSDPTSPPPYEQYF. The DNA of the CDR3 is TGTGCCACCAGTGACCCAACTAGCCCGCCGCCATACGAGCAGTACTTC. V usage is TRBV24-1 and J usage is TRBJ2-7; D is possibly TRBD2 (6 bases). CDR3 size: 16 residues. CDR1 KGHDR and CDR2 SFDVKD come from the germline V gene. Trimming removed 4 bases at V and 4 bases at J, with 19 bases between.

The chain is built from TRBV6-2 or TRBV6-3 and TRBJ1-1; TRBD1 is a possible D gene (6 bases). The germline CDR1 and CDR2 sequences are MNHEY and SVGEGT. Deletions cut 8 bases from V and 0 bases from J, with 31 bases between. The CDR3 totals 20 residues. CDR3 coding DNA: TGTGCCAGCTGCCCTTTCTTAAGTCAGGGGCGGGCAGAGGTGAACACTGAAGCTTTCTTT. Its protein is CASCPFLSQGRAEVNTEAFF.

CDR3 in DNA: TGTGCCAGTAGTACGTCGGACAGAGGAAACACCATATATTTT. Translation: CASSTSDRGNTIYF. The chain carries TRBV19 and TRBJ1-3; maybe TRBD1 (6 bases). CDR3 length: 14 residues. Trimming removed 4 bases at V and 4 bases at J, with 11 bases between. Germline V gene lookup returns CDR1 LNHDA and CDR2 SQIVND (reference sequence).

The V and J genes are TRBV6-2 or TRBV6-3 and TRBJ1-2, with D possibly TRBD1 on 5 matching bases. Germline CDR1 MNHEY, CDR2 SVGEGT. CDR3 length: 17 residues. V was pared by 0 bases and J by 0 bases, with 14 bases between. The CDR3 region has the DNA TGTGCCAGCAGTTACTCCCAAGACAGATACCCTAACTATGGCTACACCTTC. Its translation: CASSYSQDRYPNYGYTF.

The rearrangement uses TRBV3-1 (or the pseudogene TRBV3-2) and TRBJ2-4; 7 bases align to TRBD2. The CDR3 spans 16 residues. The J segment lost 3 bases and the V segment lost 0 bases, leaving 5 bases of the junction unmatched. Germline loops: CDR1 LGHDT, CDR2 YNNKEL (reference sequence). CDR3 nucleotides: TGTGCCAGCAGCCAAGAAAGGTCGGGGGGCAAAAACATTCAGTACTTC. Protein product: CASSQERSGGKNIQYF.

This chain connects TRBV18 to TRBJ2-7, with D possibly matching TRBD2 (6 bases). Germline CDR1 is KGHSH and CDR2 is LQKENI. The length of the CDR3 is 15 residues. V lost 2 bases, J lost 6 bases, and 17 bases lay in between. The chain's CDR3 is CASSPNQRVPSEQYF. The CDR3 nucleotides read TGTGCCAGCTCACCAAACCAGCGGGTCCCCAGCGAGCAGTACTTC.

The V call is TRBV10-3, the J call TRBJ2-1, with no clear D. Trimming left V 3 bases short and J 12 bases short, with 9 bases between. This CDR3 comprises 11 residues. Germline values: CDR1 ENHRY, CDR2 SYGVKD. DNA of the CDR3: TGTGCCATCAGTGACCCGTTCGGGCAGTTCTTC. Protein: CAISDPFGQFF.

This clone turned up a few times. The V call is TRBV2, the J call TRBJ2-1; possibly TRBD2 for D (5 bases). Trimming took off 4 bases at V and 7 bases at J, with 8 bases between the two ends. This CDR3 spans 12 amino acids. The V gene's germline CDR1 is SNHLY and CDR2 FYNNEI. For the CDR3, the DNA is TGTGCCAGCAGTGTTGGAGGTAATGAGCAGTTCTTC. It yields the protein CASSVGGNEQFF. Drawing the rest from reference TRBV2 and TRBJ2-1, the complete variable domain is EPEVTQTPSHQVTQMGQEVILRCVPISNHLYFYWYRQILGQKVEFLVSFYNNEISEKSEIFDDQFSVERPDGSNFTLKIRSTKLEDSAMYFCASSVGGNEQFFGPGTRLTVL.

This clone was seen just once. The V and J genes are TRBV2 and TRBJ2-3, with no clear D. Germline CDR1 reads SNHLY; CDR2 reads FYNNEI. The CDR3 loop spans 13 amino acids. Trimming left V 6 bases short and J 1 base short, with 8 bases between. In nucleotides, the CDR3 is TGTGCCAGCAGCTTCTACCGCACAGATACGCAGTATTTT. Its translation: CASSFYRTDTQYF.

This clone was detected a few times. The chain links TRBV2 to TRBJ1-5, with D perhaps TRBD1 (6 bases). Germline V gene sequence: CDR1 SNHLY, CDR2 FYNNEI. V was cut by 8 bases and J by 0 bases, with 11 bases left in between. The CDR3 covers 14 residues. The CDR3 sequence is CASGGQLSNQPQHF. CDR3 sequence (DNA): TGTGCCAGCGGAGGACAGCTTAGCAATCAGCCCCAGCATTTT.

The gene calls are TRBV4-1 and TRBJ2-3, with 8 bases lining up with TRBD2. Trimming cost V 1 base and J 1 base; bases outside gene matches: 4. Germline values: CDR1 MGHRA, CDR2 YSYEKL. The CDR3 loop spans 16 amino acids. The CDR3 loop is CASSQGVSGGTDTQYF. The CDR3 nucleotides are TGCGCCAGCAGCCAAGGTGTTAGCGGGGGCACAGATACGCAGTATTTT.

The J gene is TRBJ1-2, the V gene TRBV7-9, with D possibly TRBD1 on 6 matching bases. The CDR3 runs to 14 residues. CDR1 is SEHNR and CDR2 is FQNEAQ in the germline V gene (reference sequence). The ends were cut back, 2 bases at V and 3 bases at J, with 10 bases in the middle. The CDR3 sequence is CASSLRAGDYGYTF. DNA of the CDR3: TGTGCCAGCAGCTTAAGGGCAGGGGACTATGGCTACACCTTC.

This clone occurred a few times. The chain couples TRBV2 to TRBJ1-3, with D unclear. Trimming cost V 5 bases and J 0 bases, with 20 bases left between them. Germline CDR1 is SNHLY and CDR2 is FYNNEI. The CDR3 spans 18 residues. The CDR3 DNA reads as TGTGCCAGCAGTCCCCGAGGGCCGGTCCAGAGCTCTGGAAACACCATATATTTT. This translates into CASSPRGPVQSSGNTIYF.

The genes are TRBV6-5 and TRBJ1-2, with 11 bases aligning to TRBD1. V trimming: 6 bases; J trimming: 8 bases; junction bases outside the gene matches: 11. This CDR3 contains 15 residues. CDR1 and CDR2 from the germline V gene are MNHEY and SVGAGI. As DNA, the CDR3 is TGTGCCAGCAGAGGACCGGGACAGGGGGTTGACGGCTACACCTTC. As protein: CASRGPGQGVDGYTF.

CDR3 coding DNA: TGTGCCAGCAGTGAAGGGAGCGGGGGGGAAGAGACCCAGTACTTC. Translated, it gives CASSEGSGGEETQYF. The rearrangement joins TRBV2 to TRBJ2-5; 10 bases match TRBD2. CDR3 length: 15 amino acids. J gave up 3 bases and V 1 base, and 2 bases lay outside the gene matches. In germline, CDR1 is SNHLY, CDR2 FYNNEI.

The J gene is TRBJ2-5, the V gene TRBV9; 9 bases match TRBD2. The V segment lost 4 bases and the J segment 5 bases; nucleotides outside the gene matches: 6. The germline CDR1 and CDR2 sequences are SGDLS and YYNGEE. The CDR3 runs to 14 residues. The DNA of the CDR3 is TGTGCCAGCAGCCTTTCTAGCGGGGCGGAGACCCAGTACTTC. Its protein product is CASSLSSGAETQYF.

This chain connects TRBV6-2 or TRBV6-3 to TRBJ1-2, with D unclear. Per the germline V gene, CDR1 is MNHEY and CDR2 is SVGEGT. The V end lost 6 bases, the J end lost 5 bases, and 13 bases lay between the germline ends. The CDR3 runs 13 residues. The CDR3 is CASSLLRDYGYTF. The CDR3, as DNA: TGTGCCAGCAGCCTCCTTCGGGATTATGGCTACACCTTC.

This chain links TRBV7-9 with TRBJ1-1; D possibly corresponds to TRBD1 (5 bases). The CDR3 totals 15 residues. V dropped 1 base and J dropped 4 bases, with 13 bases sitting between them. CDR1 is SEHNR, CDR2 FQNEAQ, per germline (reference sequence). CDR3 region: CASSLDGAAGTEAFF. Here the CDR3 DNA reads TGTGCCAGCAGCTTAGATGGGGCGGCCGGCACTGAAGCTTTCTTT.

The rearrangement joins TRBV7-8 to TRBJ2-7; TRBD1 matches at 9 bases. There are 15 residues in the CDR3. The trim removed 5 bases at V and 3 bases at J, leaving 8 bases unmatched. CDR1 SGHVS and CDR2 FQNEAQ come from the germline V gene. CDR3 sequence reads: CASSHGTGNNYEQYF. DNA for the CDR3: TGTGCCAGCAGCCACGGGACAGGGAATAACTACGAGCAGTACTTC.

The genes are TRBV7-9 and TRBJ1-2; a weak D match, TRBD1 (5 bases). The CDR3 is 16 residues long. V gave up 3 bases and J gave up 0 bases, with 14 bases separating them. Germline loops: CDR1 SEHNR, CDR2 FQNEAQ (reference sequence). CDR3 sequence reads: CASSFGGSAANYGYTF. The CDR3 DNA sequence: TGTGCCAGCAGCTTTGGGGGGTCAGCTGCTAACTATGGCTACACCTTC.